The source of this T cell receptor beta chain is a study of blood T cell repertoires in COVID-19. Study context: Sources were T cells, B-cell-depleted T cells, or PBMCs; the material itself was cDNA or gDNA.

The protocol was immunoSEQ multiplex PCR, while the TCRdb copy is restricted to in-frame clones and leaves out a portion. The top ten clones hold roughly 14% of a sample with roughly 180,000 clones, 80% of them seen once. CDR1 SEHNR and CDR2 FQNEAQ come from the germline V gene (reference sequence). Germline trimming cut 1 base from V and 4 bases from J; bases unmatched to any gene: 7. The CDR3 is 16 amino acids. Sequencing used PBMCs or T cells enriched from blood (not recorded which). The TCR originated in a man aged 55 to 69 who had been exposed to COVID-19. The genes are TRBV7-9 and TRBJ1-5; 7 bases align to TRBD1. CDR3 region: CASSLGGPRGNQPQHF. The CDR3 bases are TGTGCCAGCAGCTTAGGAGGGCCCAGGGGGAATCAGCCCCAGCATTTT.